These 27 T cell receptor beta chains were all obtained from the same sample, sequenced in a study of T cell changes during pregnancy in multiple sclerosis (dated by TCRdb to between 2019 and 2020). The method behind the library was the immunoSEQ multiplex PCR assay. TCRdb retrieved this table from immuneACCESS and kept in-frame rearrangements only. Not all clones are present; in checked studies, unresolved V genes account for under half, and no reason is known for the remainder. The sample table records some 80,000 clones; just under 95% of these occur just once. The top ten clones comprise roughly 1% of the sample. Specimen: peripheral blood, collected in the first trimester of pregnancy. Receptors originate from a female donor with multiple sclerosis, enrolled in a pregnancy study.

The chain carries TRBV6-5 and TRBJ2-7; D ambiguous. The V gene's germline CDR1 is MNHEY and CDR2 SVGAGI. CDR3 length: 16 amino acids. Trimming removed 3 bases from V and 3 bases from J, with 18 bases in between. Here the CDR3 reads CASSYSRRENNYEQYF. CDR3 coding DNA: TGTGCCAGCAGTTATTCACGAAGAGAAAATAACTACGAGCAGTACTTC.

This chain uses TRBV4-1 with TRBJ2-3; D call uncertain. Deletions cut 3 bases from V and 2 bases from J, with 3 bases between. The germline V gene encodes CDR1 MGHRA and CDR2 YSYEKL. The CDR3 length is 12 residues. The CDR3 reads CASSHLTDTQYF. The CDR3 DNA follows: TGCGCCAGCAGCCATCTCACAGATACGCAGTATTTT.

The V gene is TRBV28, the J gene TRBJ2-7; 9 positions agree with TRBD2. CDR3 length: 16 residues. CDR1 and CDR2 from the germline V gene are MDHEN and SYDVKM. With 3 bases clipped from V and 3 bases from J, the junction kept 9 bases outside the gene matches. The CDR3 region is CASSLGGLAVIYEQYF. CDR3 bases: TGTGCCAGCAGTTTGGGGGGACTAGCAGTGATCTACGAGCAGTACTTC. Looking up the rest from reference TRBV28 and TRBJ2-7 gives the full variable domain: DVKVTQSSRYLVKRTGEKVFLECVQDMDHENMFWYRQDPGLGLRLIYFSYDVKMKEKGDIPEGYSVSREKKERFSLILESASTNQTSMYLCASSLGGLAVIYEQYFGPGTRLTVT.

The genes are TRBV7-2 and TRBJ2-2; 12 bases are a match to TRBD2. This CDR3 is built from 17 residues. From germline, CDR1 is SGHTA and CDR2 FQGNSA. Trimming removed 2 bases from V and 6 bases from J; junction bases left unmatched: 7. In nucleotides, the CDR3 is TGTGCCAGCAGCTTAACCCCTAGCGGGAGGGCCTCCGGGGAGCTGTTTTTT. Translated, it gives CASSLTPSGRASGELFF.

The J gene is TRBJ2-5, the V gene TRBV10-2; 7 bases map to TRBD2. The CDR3 spans 13 residues. CDR1 is WSHSY, CDR2 SAAADI, per germline. V shed 7 bases, J shed 5 bases, and the junction held 7 bases outside the gene matches. The CDR3 spells CASTRAGGETQYF. CDR3 in DNA: TGCGCCAGCACCCGAGCCGGGGGGGAGACCCAGTACTTC.

The gene calls are TRBV7-6 and TRBJ1-6; 7 nucleotides align to TRBD1. The CDR3 consists of 13 residues. The germline V gene encodes CDR1 SGHVS and CDR2 FNYEAQ. After removal of 5 bases from V and 9 bases from J, the junction contained 4 bases not matched to a gene. The CDR3 loop reads CASSLGGSSPLHF. Written as DNA, the CDR3 is TGTGCCAGCAGCCTAGGGGGCAGTTCACCCCTCCACTTT.

The chain uses TRBV11-1 and TRBJ2-1; 12 bases align to TRBD2. CDR3 length: 14 residues. CDR1 is SGHAT, CDR2 FQDESV, per germline (reference sequence). The junction had 4 bases not matched to a gene; V was cut back by 5 bases and J by 8 bases. CDR3 loop: CASSPGLAGYEQFF. The CDR3 region has the DNA TGTGCCAGCAGCCCCGGACTAGCGGGGTATGAGCAGTTCTTC.

The V call is TRBV6-5, the J call TRBJ2-3; D unresolved. The V gene's germline CDR1 is MNHEY and CDR2 SVGAGI. This CDR3 comprises 11 residues. Trimming removed 11 bases from V and 3 bases from J, with 9 bases in between. The CDR3 region is CASGGTDTQYF. CDR3 coding DNA: TGTGCCTCCGGCGGAACAGATACGCAGTATTTT.

The V and J genes are TRBV6-5 and TRBJ1-5; 8 nucleotides align to TRBD1. CDR3 length: 15 amino acids. With V trimmed by 4 bases and J by 4 bases, 6 bases remained unmatched. Germline CDR1 MNHEY, CDR2 SVGAGI. CDR3 sequence (DNA): TGTGCCAGCAGTTTCGGACAGGGACTAAATCAGCCCCAGCATTTT. It specifies CASSFGQGLNQPQHF.

The chain joins TRBV7-9 to TRBJ2-5; TRBD2 might be the D (5 bases). Germline lookup yields CDR1 SEHNR and CDR2 FQNEAQ (reference sequence). The CDR3 covers 14 residues. V was cut by 1 base and J by 4 bases, with 10 bases left in between. The CDR3 protein is CASSLVAGGETQYF. The CDR3 coding sequence is TGTGCCAGCAGCTTAGTGGCAGGAGGAGAGACCCAGTACTTC.

V gene TRBV7-8 combines with J gene TRBJ2-7, with 14 bases aligning to TRBD2. With 4 bases clipped from V and 2 bases from J, the junction kept 4 bases outside the gene matches. The length of the CDR3 is 16 residues. Germline loops: CDR1 SGHVS, CDR2 FQNEAQ. CDR3 loop: CASSSGLAGGTYEQYF. In nucleotides, the CDR3 is TGTGCCAGCAGCTCCGGACTAGCGGGGGGCACCTACGAGCAGTACTTC.

The chain couples TRBV28 to TRBJ2-6, with 12 bases lining up with TRBD2. The CDR3 is made up of 18 amino acids. The V gene's germline CDR1 is MDHEN and CDR2 SYDVKM. The V and J ends lost 4 bases and 4 bases, in that order; junction bases with no gene match: 8. CDR3 amino acids: CASSSFSSGRAGANVLTF. Written as DNA, the CDR3 is TGTGCCAGCAGTTCTTTTTCTAGCGGGAGGGCAGGGGCCAACGTCCTGACTTTC.

The rearrangement joins TRBV21-1 to TRBJ1-1; the table's D gene call, TRBD1, was not cross checked with the DNA. TRBV21-1 is assigned pseudogene status. This CDR3 contains 20 residues. The CDR3 region has the DNA TGTGCCAGCAGCAAAGTCGGGAAAAGTGAGCCTCAGGGGGCGAACACTGAAGCTTTCTTT. As protein: CASSKVGKSEPQGANTEAFF.

The chain couples TRBV2 to TRBJ2-5; 7 positions agree with TRBD1. V dropped 6 bases and J dropped 2; count of bases not matched to a gene: 3. Germline V lookup: CDR1 SNHLY, CDR2 FYNNEI. The CDR3 totals 13 residues. CDR3 sequence: CASSVGQQETQYF. In DNA, the CDR3 is TGTGCCAGCAGCGTGGGACAGCAAGAGACCCAGTACTTC.

V gene TRBV4-3 combines with J gene TRBJ2-3, with 9 nucleotides matching TRBD2. The V and J ends lost 4 bases and 2 bases, in that order; junction bases with no gene match: 10. CDR3 length: 17 residues. Germline CDR1 LGHNA, CDR2 YSLEER. The CDR3: CASSRRSLAGNTDTQYF. CDR3 nucleotides: TGCGCCAGCAGCCGCCGGTCGCTAGCGGGGAACACAGATACGCAGTATTTT.

This chain links TRBV10-1 with TRBJ2-7; 7 nucleotides align to TRBD1. There are 14 residues in the CDR3. Losses at the gene ends were 5 bases for V and 2 bases for J; bases not matched to a gene: 6. CDR1 is WNHNN, CDR2 SYGVQD, per germline (reference sequence). CDR3 residues: CASSRPGQPYEQYF. The CDR3 nucleotides are TGCGCCAGCAGTCGGCCGGGACAGCCCTACGAGCAGTACTTC.

The gene calls are TRBV2 and TRBJ2-7; maybe TRBD2 (6 bases). Trimming took off 3 bases at V and 4 bases at J, with 13 bases between the two ends. There are 14 residues in the CDR3. Germline V gene sequence: CDR1 SNHLY, CDR2 FYNNEI. CDR3 in amino acids: CASSDGGNEYEQYF. The DNA of the CDR3 is TGTGCCAGCAGTGACGGAGGGAATGAGTACGAGCAGTACTTC.

The rearrangement uses TRBV7-2 and TRBJ1-5, with TRBD1 matching 8 bases. This CDR3 is 14 amino acids long. CDR1 and CDR2 from the germline V gene are SGHTA and FQGNSA. Trimming took 2 bases from V and 6 from J; bases not matched to a gene: 3. CDR3 residues: CASSLQGAGQPQHF. The CDR3 DNA reads TGTGCCAGCAGCTTACAGGGGGCGGGTCAGCCCCAGCATTTT.

The chain uses TRBV6-5 and TRBJ1-2; D possibly corresponds to TRBD1 (6 bases). Germline-derived CDR1 and CDR2 are MNHEY and SVGAGI. The CDR3 consists of 14 residues. V shed 5 bases and J shed 5 bases, with 15 bases lying between them. The CDR3 bases are TGTGCCAGCAGTCAACAGGGCGGCAAATATGGCTACACCTTC. Its translation: CASSQQGGKYGYTF.

The rearrangement joins TRBV6-1 to TRBJ2-1; tentatively, D is TRBD1 (7 bases). Germline-derived CDR1 and CDR2 are MNHNS and SASEGT. The CDR3 consists of 15 residues. Trimming took off 7 bases at V and 0 bases at J, with 13 bases between the two ends. Here the CDR3 reads CASNWQGGSYNEQFF. In DNA form, the CDR3 reads TGTGCCAGCAACTGGCAGGGGGGCTCCTACAATGAGCAGTTCTTC.

This chain uses TRBV19 with TRBJ1-2; a possible D gene is TRBD1 (6 bases). This CDR3 is 13 amino acids long. Trimming took off 9 bases at V and 3 bases at J, with 14 bases between the two ends. The germline V gene encodes CDR1 LNHDA and CDR2 SQIVND (reference sequence). CDR3 bases: TGTGCCAGCGCCCGGGGGGCCCACTATGGCTACACCTTC. Amino acids: CASARGAHYGYTF.

This chain links TRBV6-6 with TRBJ1-1; TRBD1 matches 9 bases. Germline V gene data show CDR1 as MNHNY and CDR2 as SVGAGI (reference sequence). This CDR3 comprises 14 residues. J was trimmed by 6 bases and V by 8 bases; bases with no gene match: 10. CDR3 DNA: TGTGCCAGCCGTCCGGGACAGGGAAGGGCTGAAGCTTTCTTT. It codes for CASRPGQGRAEAFF.

The chain recombines TRBV9 with TRBJ2-7; 10 positions agree with TRBD2. Looked up from germline, CDR1 is SGDLS and CDR2 is YYNGEE. This CDR3 contains 16 residues. The V gene end was trimmed by 4 bases and the J gene end by 4 bases; junction bases not matched to a gene: 11. The CDR3, as DNA: TGTGCCAGCAGCCCCCACGAGCGGGGGGGCTGGTACGAGCAGTACTTC. Translating it yields CASSPHERGGWYEQYF.

This sequence joins TRBV7-9 and TRBJ2-5; TRBD2 agrees at 9 bases. The CDR3 contains 16 residues. V gave up 3 bases and J gave up 4 bases; unmatched junction bases: 9. The V gene's germline CDR1 is SEHNR and CDR2 FQNEAQ (reference sequence). CDR3 sequence: CASSFLLAGRGETQYF. The CDR3 DNA follows: TGTGCCAGCAGCTTCCTTCTAGCGGGAAGGGGAGAGACCCAGTACTTC.

This CDR3 is CASSIGRNEKLFF. DNA for the CDR3: TGTGCCAGTAGTATTGGGAGAAATGAAAAACTGTTTTTT. The chain uses TRBV19 and TRBJ1-4; D is undetermined. The germline V and J ends were trimmed by 3 bases and 5 bases, with 7 bases remaining between them. The CDR3 has 13 residues. CDR1 and CDR2 from the germline V gene are LNHDA and SQIVND (reference sequence).

This CDR3 is CASSPGQGPYGYTF. DNA for the CDR3: TGTGCCAGCAGCCCCGGACAGGGGCCCTATGGCTACACCTTC. The rearrangement joins TRBV7-9 to TRBJ1-2; 9 nucleotides line up with TRBD1. J gave up 4 bases and V 5 bases, and 5 bases lay outside the gene matches. There are 14 residues in the CDR3. Per germline, CDR1 SEHNR and CDR2 FQNEAQ (reference sequence).

This sequence joins TRBV29-1 and TRBJ1-2; D is ambiguous. The V gene's germline CDR1 is SQVTM and CDR2 ANQGSEA. V lost 8 bases to trimming and J lost 6 bases, with 16 bases between them. CDR3 length equals 12 residues. CDR3 amino acids: CSLSRDADGYTF. The DNA of the CDR3 is TGCAGCCTAAGCCGTGATGCCGATGGCTACACCTTC.